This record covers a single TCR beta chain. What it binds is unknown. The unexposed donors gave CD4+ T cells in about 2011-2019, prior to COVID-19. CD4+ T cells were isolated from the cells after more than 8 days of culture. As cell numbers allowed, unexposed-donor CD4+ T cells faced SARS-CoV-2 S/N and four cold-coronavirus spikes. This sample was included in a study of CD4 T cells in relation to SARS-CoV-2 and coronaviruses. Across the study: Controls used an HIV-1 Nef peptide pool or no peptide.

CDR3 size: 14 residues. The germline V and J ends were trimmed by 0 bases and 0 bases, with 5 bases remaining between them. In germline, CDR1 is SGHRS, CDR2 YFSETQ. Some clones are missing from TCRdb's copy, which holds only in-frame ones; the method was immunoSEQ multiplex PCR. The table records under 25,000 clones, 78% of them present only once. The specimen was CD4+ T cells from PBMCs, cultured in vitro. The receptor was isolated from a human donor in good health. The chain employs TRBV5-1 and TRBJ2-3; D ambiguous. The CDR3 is CASSLADSTDTQYF. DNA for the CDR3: TGCGCCAGCAGCTTGGCCGACAGCACAGATACGCAGTATTTT.